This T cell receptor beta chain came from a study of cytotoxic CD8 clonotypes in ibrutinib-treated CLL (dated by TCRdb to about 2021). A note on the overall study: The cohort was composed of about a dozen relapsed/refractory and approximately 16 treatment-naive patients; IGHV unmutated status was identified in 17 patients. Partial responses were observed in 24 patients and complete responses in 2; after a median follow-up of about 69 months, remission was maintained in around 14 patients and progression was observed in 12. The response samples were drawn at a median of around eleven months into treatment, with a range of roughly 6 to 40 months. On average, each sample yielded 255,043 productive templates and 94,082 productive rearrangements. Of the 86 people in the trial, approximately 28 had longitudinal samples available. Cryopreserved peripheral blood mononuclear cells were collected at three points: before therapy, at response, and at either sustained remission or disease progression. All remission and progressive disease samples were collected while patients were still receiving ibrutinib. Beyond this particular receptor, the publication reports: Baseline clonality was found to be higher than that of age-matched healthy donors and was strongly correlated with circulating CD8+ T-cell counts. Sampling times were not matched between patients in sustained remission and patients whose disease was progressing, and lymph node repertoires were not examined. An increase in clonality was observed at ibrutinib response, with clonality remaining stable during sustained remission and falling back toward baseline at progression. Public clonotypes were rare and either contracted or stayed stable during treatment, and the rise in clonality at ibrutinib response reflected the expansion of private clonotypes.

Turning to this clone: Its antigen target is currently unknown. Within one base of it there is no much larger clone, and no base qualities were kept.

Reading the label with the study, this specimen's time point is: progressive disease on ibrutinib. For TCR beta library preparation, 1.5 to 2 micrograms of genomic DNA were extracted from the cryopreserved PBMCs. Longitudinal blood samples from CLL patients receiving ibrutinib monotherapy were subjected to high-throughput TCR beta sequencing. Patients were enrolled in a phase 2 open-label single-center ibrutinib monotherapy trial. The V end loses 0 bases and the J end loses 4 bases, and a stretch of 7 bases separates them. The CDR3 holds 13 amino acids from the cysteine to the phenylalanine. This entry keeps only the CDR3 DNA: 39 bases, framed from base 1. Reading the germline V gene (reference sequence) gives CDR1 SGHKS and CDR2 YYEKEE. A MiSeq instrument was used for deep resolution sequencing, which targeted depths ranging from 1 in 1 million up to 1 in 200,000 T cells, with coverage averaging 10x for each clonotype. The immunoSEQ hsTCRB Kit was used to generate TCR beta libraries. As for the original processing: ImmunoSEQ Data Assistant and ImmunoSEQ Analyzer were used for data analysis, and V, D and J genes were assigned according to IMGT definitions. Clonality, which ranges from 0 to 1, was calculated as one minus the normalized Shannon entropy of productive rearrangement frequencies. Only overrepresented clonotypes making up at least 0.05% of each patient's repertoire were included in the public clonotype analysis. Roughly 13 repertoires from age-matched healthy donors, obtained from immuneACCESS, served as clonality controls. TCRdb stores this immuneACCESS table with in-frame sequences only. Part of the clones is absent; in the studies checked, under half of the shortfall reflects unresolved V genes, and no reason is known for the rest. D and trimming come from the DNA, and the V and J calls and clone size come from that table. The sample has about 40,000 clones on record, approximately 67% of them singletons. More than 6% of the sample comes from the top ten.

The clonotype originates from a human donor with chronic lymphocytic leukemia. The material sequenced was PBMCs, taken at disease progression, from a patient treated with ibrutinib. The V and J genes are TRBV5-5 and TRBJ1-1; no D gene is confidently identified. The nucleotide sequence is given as TGTGCCAGCAGCTTGGCTGGGATCACTGAAGCTTTCTTT. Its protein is CASSLAGITEAFF.